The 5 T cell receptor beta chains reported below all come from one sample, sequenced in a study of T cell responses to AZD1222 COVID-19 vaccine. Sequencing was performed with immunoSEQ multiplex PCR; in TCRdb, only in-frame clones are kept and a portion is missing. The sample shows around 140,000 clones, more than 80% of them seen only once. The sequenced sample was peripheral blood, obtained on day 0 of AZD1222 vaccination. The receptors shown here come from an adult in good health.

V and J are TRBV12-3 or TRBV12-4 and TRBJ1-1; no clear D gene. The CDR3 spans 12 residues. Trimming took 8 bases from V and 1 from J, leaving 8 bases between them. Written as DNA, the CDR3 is TGTGCCAGCGGTAAGCAGAACACTGAAGCTTTCTTT. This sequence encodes CASGKQNTEAFF.

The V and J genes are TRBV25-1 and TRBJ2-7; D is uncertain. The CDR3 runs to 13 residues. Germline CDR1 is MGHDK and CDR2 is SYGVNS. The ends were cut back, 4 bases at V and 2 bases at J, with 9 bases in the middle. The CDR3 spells CASSGAVAYEQYF. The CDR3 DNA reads TGTGCCAGCAGTGGAGCTGTCGCCTACGAGCAGTACTTC.

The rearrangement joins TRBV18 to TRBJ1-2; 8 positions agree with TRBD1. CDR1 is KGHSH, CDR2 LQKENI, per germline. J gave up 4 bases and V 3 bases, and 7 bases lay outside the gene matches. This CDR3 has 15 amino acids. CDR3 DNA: TGTGCCAGCTCACCGGGCGGGACAGGAACCTATGGCTACACCTTC. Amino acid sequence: CASSPGGTGTYGYTF.

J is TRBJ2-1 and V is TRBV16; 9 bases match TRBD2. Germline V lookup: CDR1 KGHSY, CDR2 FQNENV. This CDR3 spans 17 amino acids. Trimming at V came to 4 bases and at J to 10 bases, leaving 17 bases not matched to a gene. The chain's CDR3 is CASSRPSKGGRALEQFF. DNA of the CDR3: TGTGCCAGCAGCCGCCCTTCAAAAGGCGGGAGGGCCTTAGAGCAGTTCTTC.

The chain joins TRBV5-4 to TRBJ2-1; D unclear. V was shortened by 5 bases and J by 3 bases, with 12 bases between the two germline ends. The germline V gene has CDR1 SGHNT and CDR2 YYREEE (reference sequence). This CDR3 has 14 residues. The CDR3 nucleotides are TGTGCCAGCAGTTCTGACACCTTCTACAATGAGCAGTTCTTC. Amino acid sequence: CASSSDTFYNEQFF. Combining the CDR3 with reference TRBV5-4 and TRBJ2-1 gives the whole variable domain ETGVTQSPTHLIKTRGQQVTLRCSSQSGHNTVSWYQQALGQGPQFIFQYYREEENGRGNFPPRFSGLQFPNYSSELNVNALELDDSALYLCASSSDTFYNEQFFGPGTRLTVL.